This T cell receptor (beta chain) stems from a study of T cells after yellow fever vaccination. Template-switching 5'RACE yielded the TCR cDNA; a universal primer site and UMIs were added in the process. TCRdb re-called the 5' RACE reads with MiXCR, one entry per CDR3 protein. The table includes approximately 300,000 distinct CDR3 sequences, about 6.6% detected once. CDR3 length: 12 residues. Germline V lookup: CDR1 SNHLY, CDR2 FYNNEI. The V end lost 4 bases, the J end lost 6 bases, and 6 bases lay between the germline ends. This rearrangement joins TRBV2 to TRBJ1-4; D is perhaps TRBD1 (6 bases). The clonotype originates from a man in his late teens or twenties who received the YFV17D yellow fever vaccine. The specimen was PBMCs, collected around 45 days after the first yellow fever vaccination. CDR3 DNA sequence: TGTGCCAGCAGTGGGACAGATGAAAAACTGTTTTTT. Protein sequence: CASSGTDEKLFF.